The 4 T cell receptor beta chains presented below share a single source sample, sequenced in a study of tumor-infiltrating lymphocytes in primary liver carcinoma. The authors made TCR beta cDNA from 500 to 600 ng total RNA with a constant-region primer. TCR beta libraries came from three nested multiplex PCR rounds using slightly modified ARM-PCR. The opening two PCR rounds, around 11 cycles each, paired TRBV1-TRBV30 forward primers with a C-beta reverse primer. TCRdb recomputed calls from the multiplex PCR reads with MiXCR, one row per CDR3 protein. Among 100,000 to 150,000 distinct CDR3 sequences listed, approximately 64% were seen once. Unsorted bulk tissue (about 20-30 mg) underwent RNA and DNA co-extraction. The source material was liver tumor tissue from sampling region 3. Subset described: tumor region T3, left-lateral pole. Source of these receptors: a woman aged 55-69 years with primary liver carcinoma and hepatitis B virus infection.

A note on this clonotype: Being one base from a much bigger clone, this may be a read error. J is TRBJ2-1 and V is TRBV5-5; no reliable D call. Germline V CDR1 and CDR2: SGHKS, YYEKEE (reference sequence). The length of the CDR3 is 15 residues. The DNA of the CDR3 is TGTGCCATCAGCTTGGGCGCAACATCCTACAATGAGCAGTTCTTC. This translates into CAISLGATSYNEQFF.

This clonotype was observed once. At one end, the junction sequence differs from germline, possibly due to a read error. This sequence joins TRBV28 and TRBJ2-5, with 7 bases lining up with TRBD1. This CDR3 is 15 amino acids long. CDR1 MDHEN and CDR2 SYDVKM come from the germline V gene. CDR3 DNA: TGTGCCAGCAGTGCCGCCGGGACAGCCACGGGGACCCACTACTTC. The encoded protein is CASSAAGTATGTHYF.

This clonotype occurred many times. This sequence joins TRBV5-1 and TRBJ1-2, with a possible D match to TRBD1 (6 bases). The CDR3 consists of 14 residues. CDR1 is SGHRS and CDR2 is YFSETQ in the germline V gene. With 4 bases removed from V and 6 bases from J, the gap between germline ends came to 16 bases. In nucleotides, the CDR3 is TGCGCCAGCAGCCTGAACAGGGAAATGAATGGCTACACCTTC. This translates into CASSLNREMNGYTF.

Comments on this clonotype: A much larger clone differs by one base, so this may be a read error. J is TRBJ1-1 and V is TRBV30; TRBD1 is a possible D gene (5 bases). Trimming left V 2 bases short and J 3 bases short, with 13 bases between. Germline lookup yields CDR1 GTSNPN and CDR2 SVGIG (reference sequence). The CDR3 has 14 residues. CDR3 sequence: CAWSRGRVHTEAFF. The CDR3 nucleotides read TGTGCCTGGAGTAGGGGCAGGGTGCACACTGAAGCTTTCTTT. The variable domain in full, with the rest retrieved from reference TRBV30 and TRBJ1-1, is SQTIHQWPATLVQPVGSPLSLECTVEGTSNPNLYWYRQAAGRGLQLLFYSVGIGQISSEVPQNLSASRPQDRQFILSSKKLLLSDSGFYLCAWSRGRVHTEAFFGQGTRLTVV.